This TCR beta chain was sequenced for a study of cytomegalovirus exposure and HLA in healthy donors. In the study overall: Prior work identified 95 million to 120 million unique TCR beta sequences in around 170 million T cells.

Primers for the PCR totalled 60 Vbeta and 13 Jbeta. Assay: immunoSEQ multiplex PCR; the TCRdb copy retains only in-frame clones and omits some. The table lists 150,000 to 200,000 clones, roughly four fifths of them singletons, with 1.5% to 1.7% in the top ten. The sequence came from a man in his forties in good health and CMV-seronegative. Sequenced material: PBMCs.

CDR3 DNA: TGTGCCAGCAGCCAAAGACAGGGTAGAAATGAAAAACTGTTTTTT. Protein sequence: CASSQRQGRNEKLFF. This rearrangement joins TRBV2 to TRBJ1-4; 7 positions match TRBD1. The ends lost 6 bases at V and 5 bases at J; junction bases unmatched: 9. Germline assignment: CDR1 SNHLY and CDR2 FYNNEI. CDR3 size: 15 residues.